A selection of T cell receptor beta chains follows, all from one sample in a study of cytotoxic CD8 clonotypes in ibrutinib-treated CLL. Some clones are missing from TCRdb's copy, which holds only in-frame ones; the method was immunoSEQ multiplex PCR. The top ten hold roughly 6% of the sample, which has 300,000 or so clones, 67% seen once. Here the sequenced sample was PBMCs, taken after 36 months of ibrutinib treatment. These receptors came from a human donor with chronic lymphocytic leukemia. Each CDR3 is given with its conserved first and last residue. The order of the fields is CDR3 protein, CDR3 DNA, clone size, J gene, V gene, D gene. D genes are given only for firm matches. Rows may omit the clone size; those that give it use once, few, many or a size class.

CASSPTGPQPQHF TGCGCCAGCAGCCCTACAGGGCCTCAGCCCCAGCATTTT . TRBJ1-5 TRBV4-1 .
CASSSLYRADTQYF TGTGCCAGTAGCAGCCTCTATAGGGCAGATACGCAGTATTTT . TRBJ2-3 TRBV19 .
CASSLTGNTYEQYF TGTGCCAGCAGCCTGACAGGAAACACCTACGAGCAGTACTTC . TRBJ2-7 TRBV6-5 .
CASSVESFTDTQYF TGCGCCAGCAGTGTAGAGTCCTTCACAGATACGCAGTATTTT . TRBJ2-3 TRBV10-2 .
CASSQRDLRPDEQYF TGCGCCAGCAGCCAACGGGACCTACGACCCGACGAGCAGTACTTC . TRBJ2-7 TRBV4-1 .
CASSQYRGSGEQFF TGCGCCAGCAGCCAATATAGGGGGTCGGGTGAGCAGTTCTTC once TRBJ2-1 TRBV4-1 .
CASRSSSYNEQFF TGTGCTAGTAGGTCGAGCTCCTACAATGAGCAGTTCTTC . TRBJ2-1 TRBV12-5 .
CASSQTPMNTEAFF TGTGCCAGCAGCCAGACACCTATGAACACTGAAGCTTTCTTT . TRBJ1-1 TRBV7-6 .
CASSLAATSGSMGPTDTQYF TGTGCCAGCAGCTTAGCTGCGACTAGCGGGAGTATGGGACCCACAGATACGCAGTATTTT . TRBJ2-3 TRBV7-8 TRBD2
CASSMRQGANNEQFF TGTGCCAGCAGCATGCGACAGGGGGCTAACAATGAGCAGTTCTTC . TRBJ2-1 TRBV7-3 TRBD1
CASSSQTSVFQFF TGCGCCAGCAGCTCCCAGACTAGCGTCTTTCAGTTCTTC . TRBJ2-1 TRBV5-1 TRBD2
CASSLGRNQETQYF TGTGCCAGCAGCTTAGGACGGAACCAAGAGACCCAGTACTTC . TRBJ2-5 TRBV7-3 .
CASSLVKTNTEAFF TGTGCCAGCAGCTTGGTGAAAACCAACACTGAAGCTTTCTTT . TRBJ1-1 TRBV5-6 .
CATSGDDRYYGYTF TGTGCCACCAGCGGGGACGATCGGTACTATGGCTACACCTTC few TRBJ1-2 TRBV15 .
CASSTSLRGSSVYGYTF TGTGCCAGTAGCACGTCCCTACGTGGCTCATCCGTCTATGGCTACACCTTC few TRBJ1-2 TRBV19 .
CASSYSATANTEAFF TGTGCCAGCAGTTACTCGGCGACGGCGAACACTGAAGCTTTCTTT . TRBJ1-1 TRBV6-5 .
CSAKGGGSLWDTQYF TGCAGCGCTAAAGGTGGAGGGAGCTTATGGGATACGCAGTATTTT . TRBJ2-3 TRBV29-1 .
CASREKSSYNEQFF TGTGCCAGCAGGGAGAAGAGCTCCTACAATGAGCAGTTCTTC . TRBJ2-1 TRBV11-2 .
CASSDSGLRTDTQYF TGTGCCAGTAGTGACTCCGGCCTCAGGACAGATACGCAGTATTTT few TRBJ2-3 TRBV19 .
CASSQTENEQYF TGTGCCAGCTCACAAACAGAGAACGAGCAGTACTTC . TRBJ2-7 TRBV18 .
CASSVGTSGRGEQFF TGTGCCAGCAGTGTTGGAACTAGCGGTAGGGGAGAGCAGTTCTTC . TRBJ2-1 TRBV6-4 TRBD2
CASRRGLNYGYTF TGTGCCAGCAGGAGAGGATTAAACTATGGCTACACCTTC few TRBJ1-2 TRBV28 .
CASSKPGTANEKLFF TGTGCCAGTAGTAAACCAGGGACGGCTAATGAAAAACTGTTTTTT . TRBJ1-4 TRBV19 .